The clone carrying this TCR beta chain showed up just a few times. Full-length variable regions came from constant-region reverse primers plus semi-nested Nested Universal Primer A PCR. Using its own MiXCR run on the 5' RACE reads, TCRdb lists one record per CDR3 protein. The data contain some 64,000 distinct CDR3 sequences, roughly 22% of them singletons. This TCR was recovered from a female donor with breast cancer. The sample comprised memory CD4+ T cells sorted from a lymph node. The subset: memory CD4+ T cells, CD4+CD45RO+CD25-.

CDR3 nucleotides: TGTGCCAGCAGTTCCGGGACAGGGGCACGAACTGAAGCTTTCTTT. Translating it yields CASSSGTGARTEAFF. The J gene is TRBJ1-1, the V gene TRBV27; 10 positions agree with TRBD1. This CDR3 is built from 15 residues. Germline V gene data show CDR1 as MNHEY and CDR2 as SMNVEV (reference sequence). V gave up 4 bases and J gave up 5 bases; unmatched junction bases: 7.